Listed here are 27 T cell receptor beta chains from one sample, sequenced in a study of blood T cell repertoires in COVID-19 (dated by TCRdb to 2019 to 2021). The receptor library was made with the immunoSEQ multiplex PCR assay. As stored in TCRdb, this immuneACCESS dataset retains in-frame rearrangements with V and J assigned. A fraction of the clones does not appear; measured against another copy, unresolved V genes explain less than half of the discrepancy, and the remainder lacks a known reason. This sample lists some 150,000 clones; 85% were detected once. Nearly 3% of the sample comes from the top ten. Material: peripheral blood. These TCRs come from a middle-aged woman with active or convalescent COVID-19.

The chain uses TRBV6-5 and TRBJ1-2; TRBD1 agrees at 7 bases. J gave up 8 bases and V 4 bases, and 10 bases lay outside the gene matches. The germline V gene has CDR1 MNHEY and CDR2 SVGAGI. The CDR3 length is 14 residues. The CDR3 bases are TGTGCCAGCAGTTCATTCGACAGGGAGAACGGCTACACCTTC. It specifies CASSSFDRENGYTF.

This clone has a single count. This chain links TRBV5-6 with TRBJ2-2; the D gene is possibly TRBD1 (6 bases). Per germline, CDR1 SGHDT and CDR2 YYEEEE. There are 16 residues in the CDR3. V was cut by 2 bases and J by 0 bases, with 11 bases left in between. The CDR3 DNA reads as TGTGCCAGCAGCTTCAGGGGATTCGCGAACACCGGGGAGCTGTTTTTT. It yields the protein CASSFRGFANTGELFF. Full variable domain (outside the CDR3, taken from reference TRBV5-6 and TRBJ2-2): DAGVTQSPTHLIKTRGQQVTLRCSPKSGHDTVSWYQQALGQGPQFIFQYYEEEERQRGNFPDRFSGHQFPNYSSELNVNALLLGDSALYLCASSFRGFANTGELFFGEGSRLTVL.

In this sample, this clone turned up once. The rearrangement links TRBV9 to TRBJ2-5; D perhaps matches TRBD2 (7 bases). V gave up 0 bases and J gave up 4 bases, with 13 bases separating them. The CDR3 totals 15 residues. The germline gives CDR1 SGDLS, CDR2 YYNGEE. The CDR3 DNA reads TGTGCCAGCAGCGTAGCCGGGGGAGGGGGAGAGACCCAGTACTTC. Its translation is CASSVAGGGGETQYF.

This CDR3 is CASSKGQTSTDTQYF. CDR3 DNA sequence: TGCGCCAGCAGCAAGGGACAGACTAGCACAGATACGCAGTATTTT. This rearrangement joins TRBV5-1 to TRBJ2-3, with 7 bases that match TRBD1. Germline CDR1 and CDR2: SGHRS and YFSETQ. The CDR3 runs 15 residues. V gave up 4 bases and J gave up 0 bases; unmatched junction bases: 5. Variable domain in full (rest from reference TRBV5-1 and TRBJ2-3): KAGVTQTPRYLIKTRGQQVTLSCSPISGHRSVSWYQQTPGQGLQFLFEYFSETQRNKGNFPGRFSGRQFSNSRSEMNVSTLELGDSALYLCASSKGQTSTDTQYFGPGTRLTVL.

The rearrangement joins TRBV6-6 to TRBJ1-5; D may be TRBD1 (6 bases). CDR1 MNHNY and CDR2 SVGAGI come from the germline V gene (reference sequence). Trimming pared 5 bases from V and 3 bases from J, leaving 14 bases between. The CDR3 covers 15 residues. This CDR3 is CASSLSGQYNQPQHF. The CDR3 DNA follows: TGTGCCAGCAGTCTGTCTGGACAGTACAATCAGCCCCAGCATTTT.

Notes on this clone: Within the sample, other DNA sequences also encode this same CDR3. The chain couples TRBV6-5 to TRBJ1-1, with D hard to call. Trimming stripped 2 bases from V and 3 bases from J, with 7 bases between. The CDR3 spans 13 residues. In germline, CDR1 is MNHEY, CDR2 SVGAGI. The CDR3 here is CASSYGRYTEAFF. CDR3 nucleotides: TGTGCCAGCAGTTACGGCAGGTACACTGAAGCTTTCTTT.

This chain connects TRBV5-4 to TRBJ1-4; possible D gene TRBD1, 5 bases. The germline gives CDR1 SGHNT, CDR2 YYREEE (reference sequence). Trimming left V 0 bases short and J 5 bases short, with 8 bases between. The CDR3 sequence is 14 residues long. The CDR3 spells CASSLGAGNEKLFF. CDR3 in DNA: TGTGCCAGCAGCTTGGGGGCAGGGAATGAAAAACTGTTTTTT. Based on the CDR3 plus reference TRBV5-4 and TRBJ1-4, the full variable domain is ETGVTQSPTHLIKTRGQQVTLRCSSQSGHNTVSWYQQALGQGPQFIFQYYREEENGRGNFPPRFSGLQFPNYSSELNVNALELDDSALYLCASSLGAGNEKLFFGSGTQLSVL.

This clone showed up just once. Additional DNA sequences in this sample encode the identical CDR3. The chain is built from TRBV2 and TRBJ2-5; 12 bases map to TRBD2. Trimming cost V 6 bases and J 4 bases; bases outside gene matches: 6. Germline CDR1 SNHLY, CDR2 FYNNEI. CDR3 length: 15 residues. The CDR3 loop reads CASSQTSGRGETQYF. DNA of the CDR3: TGTGCCAGCAGCCAGACTAGCGGGAGAGGAGAGACCCAGTACTTC.

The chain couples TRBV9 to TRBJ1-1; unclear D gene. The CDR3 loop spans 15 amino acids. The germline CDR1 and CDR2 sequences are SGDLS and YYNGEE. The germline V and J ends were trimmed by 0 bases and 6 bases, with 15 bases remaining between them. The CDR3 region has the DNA TGTGCCAGCAGCGTAGGCGTAAACTCTTACGCTGAAGCTTTCTTT. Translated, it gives CASSVGVNSYAEAFF.

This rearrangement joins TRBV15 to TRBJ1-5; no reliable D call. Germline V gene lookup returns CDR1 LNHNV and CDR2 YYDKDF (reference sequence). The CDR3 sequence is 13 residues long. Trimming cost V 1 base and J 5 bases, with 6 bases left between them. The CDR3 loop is CATSRGPDQPQHF. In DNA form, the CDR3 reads TGTGCCACCAGCAGAGGTCCAGATCAGCCCCAGCATTTT.

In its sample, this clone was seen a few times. The CDR3 spells CASQRTAPVSEAFF. The CDR3 DNA is TGTGCCAGTCAAAGGACAGCTCCCGTTAGTGAAGCTTTCTTT. The gene calls are TRBV19 and TRBJ1-1; D might be TRBD1 (6 bases). This CDR3 has 14 amino acids. CDR1 and CDR2 from the germline V gene are LNHDA and SQIVND (reference sequence). Trimming cost V 8 bases and J 7 bases, with 20 bases left between them.

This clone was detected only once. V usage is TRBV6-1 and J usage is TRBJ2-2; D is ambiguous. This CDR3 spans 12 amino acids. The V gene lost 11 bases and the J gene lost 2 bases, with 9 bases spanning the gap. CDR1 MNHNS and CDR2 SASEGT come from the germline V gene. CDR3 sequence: CAVRVNTGELFF. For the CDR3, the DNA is TGTGCCGTCCGGGTCAACACCGGGGAGCTGTTTTTT.

The DNA of the CDR3 is TGTGCCAGCAGTTTCGGTTCAGGCTCCACCTATGGCTACACCTTC. The encoded protein is CASSFGSGSTYGYTF. V and J are TRBV27 and TRBJ1-2; D remains unclear. The CDR3 contains 15 residues. Looked up from germline, CDR1 is MNHEY and CDR2 is SMNVEV (reference sequence). The V gene lost 3 bases and the J gene lost 4 bases, with 15 bases spanning the gap.

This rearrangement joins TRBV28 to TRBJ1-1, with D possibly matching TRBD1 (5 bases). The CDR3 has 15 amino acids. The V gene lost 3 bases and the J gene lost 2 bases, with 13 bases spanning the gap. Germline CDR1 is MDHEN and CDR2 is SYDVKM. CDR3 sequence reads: CASSLGTGQNTEAFF. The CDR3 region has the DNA TGTGCCAGCAGTTTGGGTACAGGCCAAAACACTGAAGCTTTCTTT.

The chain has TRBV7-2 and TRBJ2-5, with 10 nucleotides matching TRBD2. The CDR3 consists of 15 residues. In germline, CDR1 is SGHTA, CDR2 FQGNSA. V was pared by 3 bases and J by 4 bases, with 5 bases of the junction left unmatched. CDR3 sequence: CASSFSGGPGETQYF. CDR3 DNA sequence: TGTGCCAGCAGCTTTAGCGGGGGGCCGGGAGAGACCCAGTACTTC.

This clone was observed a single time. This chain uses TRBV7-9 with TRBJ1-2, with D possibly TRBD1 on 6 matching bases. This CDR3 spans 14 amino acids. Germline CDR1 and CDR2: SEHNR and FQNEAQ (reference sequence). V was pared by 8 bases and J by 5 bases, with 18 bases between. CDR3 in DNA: TGTGCCAGCTCAAGGGGGGGCGGTCCGTATGGCTACACCTTC. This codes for CASSRGGGPYGYTF.

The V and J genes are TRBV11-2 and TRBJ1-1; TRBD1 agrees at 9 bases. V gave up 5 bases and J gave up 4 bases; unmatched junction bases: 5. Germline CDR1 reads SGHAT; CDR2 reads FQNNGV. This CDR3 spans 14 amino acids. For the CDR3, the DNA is TGTGCCAGCAGCGGGGGACAGGGATTCACTGAAGCTTTCTTT. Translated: CASSGGQGFTEAFF.

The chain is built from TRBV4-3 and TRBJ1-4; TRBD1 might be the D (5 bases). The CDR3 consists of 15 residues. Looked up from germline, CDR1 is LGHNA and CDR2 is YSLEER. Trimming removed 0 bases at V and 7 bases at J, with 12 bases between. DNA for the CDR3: TGCGCCAGCAGCCAAGATGGGGCCCAGGCTGAAAAACTGTTTTTT. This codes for CASSQDGAQAEKLFF.

For the CDR3, the DNA is TGTGCCAGCAGTTACTCGTCCCGAATGGGGACAAGGGCTTTCTTT. It yields the protein CASSYSSRMGTRAFF. The chain has TRBV6-5 and TRBJ1-1; tentative D call: TRBD1 (6 bases). Deletions cut 0 bases from V and 11 bases from J, with 19 bases between. CDR3 length: 15 amino acids. From germline, CDR1 is MNHEY and CDR2 SVGAGI.

CDR3 region: CASGPGTVYGYTF. CDR3 DNA sequence: TGCGCCAGCGGCCCCGGGACAGTCTATGGCTACACCTTC. This chain connects TRBV10-2 to TRBJ1-2; TRBD1 aligns across 7 bases. The CDR3 spans 13 residues. The V segment lost 8 bases and the J segment 4 bases; nucleotides outside the gene matches: 7. Germline assignment: CDR1 WSHSY and CDR2 SAAADI.

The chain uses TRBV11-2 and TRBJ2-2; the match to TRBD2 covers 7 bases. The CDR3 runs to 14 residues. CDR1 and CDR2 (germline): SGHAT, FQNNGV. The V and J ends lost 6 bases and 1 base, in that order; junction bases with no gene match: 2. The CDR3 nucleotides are TGTGCCAGCAGGCCGGGGGGGAACACCGGGGAGCTGTTTTTT. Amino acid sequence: CASRPGGNTGELFF.

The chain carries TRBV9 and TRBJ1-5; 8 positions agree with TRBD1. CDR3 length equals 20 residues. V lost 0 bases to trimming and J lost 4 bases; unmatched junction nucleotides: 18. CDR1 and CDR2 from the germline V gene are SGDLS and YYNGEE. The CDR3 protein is CASSVVLSGGALDRNQPQHF. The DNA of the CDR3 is TGTGCCAGCAGCGTAGTGCTGTCAGGGGGCGCGTTGGACCGTAATCAGCCCCAGCATTTT.

CDR3 sequence (DNA): TGTGCCAGCAGTCTGGGAGGGACAGGTGTGTCCTATGGCTACACCTTC. Residues: CASSLGGTGVSYGYTF. This chain uses TRBV28 with TRBJ1-2, with 8 bases fitting TRBD1. Trimming removed 5 bases from V and 4 bases from J; junction bases left unmatched: 12. This CDR3 spans 16 amino acids. CDR1 and CDR2 from the germline V gene are MDHEN and SYDVKM.

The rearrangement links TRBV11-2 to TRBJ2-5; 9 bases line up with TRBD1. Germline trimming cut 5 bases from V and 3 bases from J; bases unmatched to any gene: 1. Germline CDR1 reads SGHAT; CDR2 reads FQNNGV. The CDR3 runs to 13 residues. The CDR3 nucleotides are TGTGCCAGCAGCCGGGACAGGGAAGAGACCCAGTACTTC. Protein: CASSRDREETQYF.

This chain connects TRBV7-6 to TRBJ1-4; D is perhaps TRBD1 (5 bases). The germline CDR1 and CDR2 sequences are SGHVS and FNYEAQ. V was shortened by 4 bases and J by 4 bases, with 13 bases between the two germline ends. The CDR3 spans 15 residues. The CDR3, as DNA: TGTGCCAGCAGCTGGCGGGGGAAGGGTAATGAAAAACTGTTTTTT. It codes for CASSWRGKGNEKLFF.

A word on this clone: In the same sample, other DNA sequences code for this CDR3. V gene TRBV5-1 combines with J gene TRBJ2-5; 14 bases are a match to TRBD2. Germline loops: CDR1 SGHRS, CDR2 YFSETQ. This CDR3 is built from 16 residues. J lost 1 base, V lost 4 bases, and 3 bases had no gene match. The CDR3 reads CASSPGLAGGQETQYF. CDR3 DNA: TGCGCCAGCAGCCCCGGACTAGCGGGGGGCCAAGAGACCCAGTACTTC.

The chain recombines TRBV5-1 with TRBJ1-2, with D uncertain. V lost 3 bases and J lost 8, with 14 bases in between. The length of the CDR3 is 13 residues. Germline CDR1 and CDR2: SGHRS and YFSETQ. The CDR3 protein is CASSSRSSGGYTF. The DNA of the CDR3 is TGCGCCAGCAGCTCGCGGTCTAGCGGGGGCTACACCTTC.